These 31 T cell receptor beta chains came from one sample sequenced in a study of neurological immune-mediated disorders. TCRdb reanalysed the 5' RACE reads using MiXCR and keeps one entry per CDR3 protein. The sample shows approximately 130,000 distinct CDR3 sequences, about 3.4% of them seen only once. Sequenced sample: PBMCs. The source is a woman younger than 45 with multiple sclerosis.

The table lists this clonotype with many counts. The gene calls are TRBV29-1 and TRBJ1-1, with D hard to call. The germline CDR1 and CDR2 sequences are SQVTM and ANQGSEA. The CDR3 is 11 amino acids. With 5 bases removed from V and 5 bases from J, the gap between germline ends came to 9 bases. CDR3 nucleotides: TGCAGCGTTTCCTCGGTAACTGAAGCTTTCTTT. Amino acids: CSVSSVTEAFF. Looking up the rest from reference TRBV29-1 and TRBJ1-1 gives the full variable domain: SAVISQKPSRDICQRGTSLTIQCQVDSQVTMMFWYRQQPGQSLTLIATANQGSEATYESGFVIDKFPISRPNLTFSTLTVSNMSPEDSSIYLCSVSSVTEAFFGQGTRLTVV.

This clonotype showed up many times. This chain connects TRBV5-1 to TRBJ2-1; D gene uncertain. The germline V gene has CDR1 SGHRS and CDR2 YFSETQ. Trimming removed 0 bases at V and 5 bases at J, with 12 bases between. This CDR3 is built from 15 residues. This CDR3 reads CASSLESRFDNEQFF. The CDR3 DNA reads TGCGCCAGCAGCTTGGAATCCCGATTTGACAATGAGCAGTTCTTC.

This chain connects TRBV20-1 to TRBJ2-7; 9 bases match TRBD2. The CDR3 totals 14 residues. Germline V gives CDR1 DFQATT, CDR2 SNEGSKA (reference sequence). In nucleotides, the CDR3 is TGCAGCGCTCCGCTGCGGGGGGGCGGAGACGAGCAGTACTTC. Its protein is CSAPLRGGGDEQYF.

This clonotype has ten or more counts. The chain combines TRBV15 with TRBJ2-1, with D perhaps matching TRBD2 (5 bases). V lost 3 bases and J 11 bases, leaving 17 bases between the germline ends. The CDR3 contains 14 residues. From germline, CDR1 is LNHNV and CDR2 YYDKDF (reference sequence). The CDR3 DNA reads TGTGCCACCAGCAGGGACGGACTTGAGATTAAGCAGTTCTTC. Its protein product is CATSRDGLEIKQFF.

This clonotype was counted at least ten times. This chain uses TRBV20-1 with TRBJ2-2; D tentatively fits TRBD1 or TRBD2 (5 bases each). CDR1 DFQATT and CDR2 SNEGSKA come from the germline V gene (reference sequence). The CDR3 loop spans 14 amino acids. The ends were cut back, 2 bases at V and 1 base at J, with 8 bases in the middle. CDR3 in amino acids: CSARWDGNTGELFF. The CDR3 DNA is TGCAGTGCTAGATGGGACGGGAACACCGGGGAGCTGTTTTTT.

This clonotype was observed at least ten times. This rearrangement joins TRBV7-2 to TRBJ2-5; 12 nucleotides match TRBD2. Germline lookup yields CDR1 SGHTA and CDR2 FQGNSA. V gave up 5 bases and J gave up 6 bases; unmatched junction bases: 13. This CDR3 is 17 amino acids long. The CDR3 region has the DNA TGTGCCAGCAGCACTGGACTAGCGGGGAGTCCGCAGAAGACCCAGTACTTC. Residues: CASSTGLAGSPQKTQYF. Together with reference TRBV7-2 and TRBJ2-5, the CDR3 gives the full variable domain: GAGVSQSPSNKVTEKGKDVELRCDPISGHTALYWYRQSLGQGLEFLIYFQGNSAPDKSGLPSDRFSAERTGGSVSTLTIQRTQQEDSAVYLCASSTGLAGSPQKTQYFGPGTRLLVL.

Worth noting for this clonotype: This clone may be a read error of a much larger clone one base away. The CDR3 reads CASNQRIHGHPNSALNF. The CDR3, as DNA: TGTGCCAGCAATCAAAGAATCCACGGACACCCGAACTCGGCCCTCAACTTT. The chain has TRBV6-2 or TRBV6-3 and TRBJ1-6, with D tentatively TRBD1 (5 bases). CDR1 and CDR2 from the germline V gene are MNHEY and SVGEGT. The CDR3 covers 17 residues.

The table lists this clonotype with many counts. The chain carries TRBV20-1 and TRBJ1-4; weak D call: TRBD1 (5 bases). V was clipped by 6 bases and J by 3 bases, with 14 bases between them. The CDR3 has 14 residues. In germline, CDR1 is DFQATT, CDR2 SNEGSKA (reference sequence). The CDR3 sequence is CSARDSFPNEKLFF. The CDR3 bases are TGCAGTGCCCGAGACAGTTTTCCTAATGAAAAACTGTTTTTT.

This clonotype was found many times. The chain couples TRBV20-1 to TRBJ1-1; D remains ambiguous. The CDR3 sequence is 15 residues long. Trimming cost V 0 bases and J 1 base, with 12 bases left between them. Germline CDR1 DFQATT, CDR2 SNEGSKA (reference sequence). The CDR3, as DNA: TGCAGTGCTAGAGACACCATTAGAGCGAACACTGAAGCTTTCTTT. Translation: CSARDTIRANTEAFF.

This clonotype was recorded many times. The chain is built from TRBV15 and TRBJ1-5; no reliable D call. CDR1 is LNHNV and CDR2 is YYDKDF in the germline V gene (reference sequence). The CDR3 totals 13 residues. V was cut by 8 bases and J by 4 bases, with 12 bases left in between. The chain's CDR3 is CATADGLNQPQHF. CDR3 coding DNA: TGTGCCACCGCGGACGGACTAAATCAGCCCCAGCATTTT. The full variable domain, its missing parts supplied by reference TRBV15 and TRBJ1-5, is DAMVIQNPRYQVTQFGKPVTLSCSQTLNHNVMYWYQQKSSQAPKLLFHYYDKDFNNEADTPDNFQSRRPNTSFCFLDIRSPGLGDTAMYLCATADGLNQPQHFGDGTRLSIL.

This clonotype was seen repeatedly, ten times or more. V is TRBV20-1 and J is TRBJ1-5; 9 nucleotides align to TRBD1. Germline V lookup: CDR1 DFQATT, CDR2 SNEGSKA (reference sequence). This CDR3 is 18 amino acids long. V dropped 4 bases and J dropped 2; count of bases not matched to a gene: 15. Here the CDR3 DNA reads TGCAGTGCTAAACCACGGGACAGGGAATTTTTGGGCAATCAGCCCCAGCATTTT. Its protein product is CSAKPRDREFLGNQPQHF.

This clonotype has a count of ten or more. V usage is TRBV5-1 and J usage is TRBJ2-5; the match to TRBD2 covers 16 bases. The CDR3 is 16 residues long. V trimming: 4 bases; J trimming: 6 bases; junction bases outside the gene matches: 6. Germline CDR1 reads SGHRS; CDR2 reads YFSETQ. The CDR3 here is CASSGTSGRAGKTQYF. The CDR3 DNA is TGCGCCAGCAGCGGGACTAGCGGGAGGGCCGGGAAGACCCAGTACTTC.

The rearrangement links TRBV20-1 to TRBJ2-7; TRBD2 matches at 7 bases. There are 14 residues in the CDR3. The germline V gene encodes CDR1 DFQATT and CDR2 SNEGSKA (reference sequence). J lost 4 bases, V lost 3 bases, and 9 bases had no gene match. This CDR3 is CSARIRDYSYEQYF. The CDR3 DNA is TGCAGTGCTAGGATCCGGGACTATTCTTACGAGCAGTACTTC.

This clonotype was observed many times. The genes are TRBV6-5 and TRBJ1-6, with D maybe TRBD1 (5 bases). Trimming shortened V by 4 bases and J by 2 bases, and 12 bases separated the two germline ends. The length of the CDR3 is 16 residues. Germline CDR1 and CDR2: MNHEY and SVGAGI. CDR3 amino acids: CASSFLDSAYNSPLHF. The CDR3, as DNA: TGTGCCAGCAGTTTCTTAGACAGCGCCTATAATTCACCCCTCCACTTT.

The sample holds many counts of this clonotype. The CDR3 loop is CASSPRGQRTGEQYF. Here the CDR3 DNA reads TGTGCCAGCAGCCCTCGGGGACAGAGAACCGGCGAGCAGTACTTC. This chain joins TRBV3-1 and TRBJ2-7, with 7 bases matching TRBD1. The CDR3 covers 15 residues. Germline CDR1 reads LGHDT; CDR2 reads YNNKEL (reference sequence). Germline trimming cut 4 bases from V and 6 bases from J; bases unmatched to any gene: 12.

In its sample, this clonotype was seen a few times. The genes are TRBV6-5 and TRBJ1-6; D is perhaps TRBD1 (5 bases). The germline V gene has CDR1 MNHEY and CDR2 SVGAGI. The CDR3 runs 15 residues. V was cut by 8 bases and J by 9 bases, with 20 bases left in between. The CDR3 sequence is CASRWGGVKGSPLHF. CDR3 bases: TGTGCCAGCCGGTGGGGGGGAGTGAAGGGTTCACCCCTCCACTTT.

This clonotype was seen ten or more times. CDR3 protein: CASSSYRTGTYGYTF. As DNA, the CDR3 is TGCGCCAGCAGCTCTTATCGGACAGGGACCTATGGCTACACCTTC. The chain recombines TRBV4-3 with TRBJ1-2, with 8 positions matching TRBD1. Germline-derived CDR1 and CDR2 are LGHNA and YSLEER. This CDR3 has 15 amino acids. The V segment lost 5 bases and the J segment 4 bases; nucleotides outside the gene matches: 9.

In this sample, this clonotype turned up many times. The chain uses TRBV7-2 and TRBJ2-7; maybe TRBD2 (6 bases). This CDR3 has 15 amino acids. Trimming pared 5 bases from V and 0 bases from J, leaving 14 bases between. Germline values: CDR1 SGHTA, CDR2 FQGNSA. This CDR3 reads CASSPRRESSYEQYF. The CDR3 DNA follows: TGTGCCAGCAGCCCCCGCCGGGAGAGCTCCTACGAGCAGTACTTC.

This clonotype was seen a handful of times. V gene TRBV18 combines with J gene TRBJ1-1; TRBD1 is a possible D gene (5 bases). Germline V gives CDR1 KGHSH, CDR2 LQKENI. This CDR3 has 13 residues. Trimming removed 4 bases at V and 7 bases at J, with 13 bases between. The CDR3 here is CASSRGAGIEAFF. The CDR3 coding sequence is TGTGCCAGCTCACGCGGAGCAGGGATTGAAGCTTTCTTT.

This clonotype was found many times. V is TRBV20-1 and J is TRBJ2-2; D call uncertain. Germline V gene lookup returns CDR1 DFQATT and CDR2 SNEGSKA (reference sequence). V gave up 6 bases and J gave up 1 base, with 9 bases separating them. The CDR3 has 13 residues. The CDR3 coding sequence is TGCAGTGCCGCGGACCTGAACACCGGGGAGCTGTTTTTT. Protein: CSAADLNTGELFF.

This clonotype was seen many times. The chain recombines TRBV29-1 with TRBJ1-3, with 10 positions matching TRBD1. Germline assignment: CDR1 SQVTM and CDR2 ANQGSEA. The CDR3 contains 12 residues. The V segment lost 6 bases and the J segment 8 bases; nucleotides outside the gene matches: 4. This CDR3 is CSVGTGADTIYF. The CDR3 region has the DNA TGCAGCGTCGGGACAGGGGCAGACACCATATATTTT.

This clonotype showed up many times. This rearrangement joins TRBV5-1 to TRBJ2-5; no firm D call. The germline V gene has CDR1 SGHRS and CDR2 YFSETQ. Trimming cost V 5 bases and J 4 bases, with 15 bases left between them. The CDR3 covers 14 residues. CDR3 in DNA: TGCGCCAGCAGTTCCACTACCAATCGAGAGACCCAGTACTTC. Residues: CASSSTTNRETQYF.

This clonotype has ten or more counts. The CDR3 loop reads CAWRRPGGTEAFF. DNA for the CDR3: TGTGCCTGGAGACGGCCAGGCGGCACTGAAGCTTTCTTT. This chain links TRBV30 with TRBJ1-1; D call uncertain. The CDR3 is 13 residues long. Germline assignment: CDR1 GTSNPN and CDR2 SVGIG (reference sequence). The V gene lost 3 bases and the J gene lost 4 bases, with 12 bases spanning the gap.

This clonotype was seen at least ten times. This chain uses TRBV20-1 with TRBJ1-2; TRBD1 is a possible D gene (6 bases). This CDR3 contains 12 residues. The germline V gene encodes CDR1 DFQATT and CDR2 SNEGSKA (reference sequence). V was cut by 3 bases and J by 6 bases, with 11 bases left in between. CDR3 sequence: CSASTGFDGYTF. The CDR3 nucleotides are TGCAGTGCTAGTACAGGGTTCGATGGCTACACCTTC.

This clonotype was seen at least ten times. The CDR3 region is CASSPGTAYNEQFF. DNA for the CDR3: TGCGCCAGCAGCCCGGGGACAGCCTACAATGAGCAGTTCTTC. The V and J genes are TRBV5-1 and TRBJ2-1; 7 bases map to TRBD1. Per the germline V gene, CDR1 is SGHRS and CDR2 is YFSETQ. There are 14 residues in the CDR3. Trimming cost V 4 bases and J 2 bases; bases outside gene matches: 3.

This clonotype was seen many times. V is TRBV7-2 and J is TRBJ2-7; no reliable D call. Germline CDR1 SGHTA, CDR2 FQGNSA. V lost 2 bases and J 0 bases, leaving 11 bases between the germline ends. The CDR3 extends over 15 amino acids. CDR3 region: CASSLSLANSYEQYF. The DNA for the CDR3 is TGTGCCAGCAGCTTAAGTCTCGCGAACTCCTACGAGCAGTACTTC.

This clonotype was counted ten times or more. The V gene is TRBV4-1, the J gene TRBJ1-1; D is perhaps TRBD1 (6 bases). Germline V CDR1 and CDR2: MGHRA, YSYEKL. The V end lost 4 bases, the J end lost 4 bases, and 19 bases lay between the germline ends. The CDR3 loop spans 16 amino acids. The chain's CDR3 is CASSPYREGPSTEAFF. CDR3 sequence (DNA): TGCGCCAGCAGCCCTTACAGGGAAGGCCCTAGCACTGAAGCTTTCTTT.

This clonotype was recorded at least ten times. This chain joins TRBV20-1 and TRBJ2-7, with 9 bases fitting TRBD2. Germline trimming cut 3 bases from V and 0 bases from J; bases unmatched to any gene: 6. Germline loops: CDR1 DFQATT, CDR2 SNEGSKA (reference sequence). The CDR3 runs 15 residues. The CDR3 bases are TGCAGTGCTAGGGGGGAGACTAGCGGCTCCTACGAGCAGTACTTC. Protein: CSARGETSGSYEQYF.

This clonotype was seen ten or more times. V gene TRBV20-1 combines with J gene TRBJ2-5; D is unclear. Germline values: CDR1 DFQATT, CDR2 SNEGSKA (reference sequence). CDR3 length equals 13 residues. Deletions cut 1 base from V and 2 bases from J, with 8 bases between. The CDR3 loop is CSARAPPQETQYF. Written as DNA, the CDR3 is TGCAGTGCTAGAGCCCCGCCTCAAGAGACCCAGTACTTC.

Many counts were recorded for this clonotype. The chain carries TRBV7-9 and TRBJ2-2; D is uncertain. This CDR3 is 15 amino acids long. Germline V gene lookup returns CDR1 SEHNR and CDR2 FQNEAQ (reference sequence). The V end lost 5 bases, the J end lost 2 bases, and 12 bases lay between the germline ends. The CDR3 region has the DNA TGTGCCAGCAGCGGTACAGAGGCCAACACCGGGGAGCTGTTTTTT. It yields the protein CASSGTEANTGELFF.

This clonotype was recorded at least ten times. The chain is built from TRBV12-3 or TRBV12-4 and TRBJ1-3, with D possibly matching TRBD1 (5 bases). The V end lost 9 bases, the J end lost 9 bases, and 9 bases lay between the germline ends. This CDR3 has 10 amino acids. The chain's CDR3 is CASGGSTIYF. CDR3 nucleotides: TGTGCCAGTGGGGGGAGCACCATATATTTT.